These T cell receptor beta chains were read from a single sample in a study of T-cell reconstitution after alpha-beta-depleted transplantation in children. TCRdb reprocessed the PCR reads via MiXCR and lists one record per CDR3 protein. The sample yields approximately 520,000 distinct CDR3 sequences, approximately 10% seen once. The sequenced sample was PBMCs, mostly from graft donor cells, obtained 180 days after TCRalphabeta/CD19-depleted stem cell transplant. All receptors come from a female patient aged 2-9 years who had a stem cell transplant for aplastic anemia, so the T cells may come from the graft donor. The CDR3 runs from the conserved cysteine through the conserved F or W. A D gene is named only where the DNA matches it firmly. A row's size may be missing; if present it is once, few, many or a size class.

>TRBJ2-3|TRBV29-1|TRBD1|many
CSVEGTGRGVTDTQYF
TGCAGCGTTGAGGGGACAGGGAGAGGGGTAACAGATACGCAGTATTTT
>TRBJ2-5|TRBV5-5|-|many
CASSMAETQYF
TGTGCCAGCAGCATGGCGGAGACCCAGTACTTC
>TRBJ2-7|TRBV28|TRBD1|many
CASSWGTDSYEQYF
TGTGCCAGCAGTTGGGGGACAGACTCCTACGAGCAGTACTTC
>TRBJ2-6|TRBV20-1|-|few
CSARQLSSGANVLTF
TGCAGTGCTAGACAACTAAGCTCTGGGGCCAACGTCCTGACTTTC
>TRBJ2-3|TRBV27|TRBD2|few
CASSPQAGGDPTDTQYF
TGTGCCAGCAGTCCCCAAGCGGGAGGGGATCCCACAGATACGCAGTATTTT
>TRBJ2-1|TRBV9|-|few
CASSVEAAPYNEQFF
TGTGCCAGCAGCGTAGAGGCGGCACCATACAATGAGCAGTTCTTC
>TRBJ1-5|TRBV11-2|-|many
CASSLVGSNQPQHF
TGTGCCAGCAGCTTAGTGGGTAGCAATCAGCCCCAGCATTTT
>TRBJ2-1|TRBV29-1|TRBD1|-
CSVVIQGANEQFF
TGCAGCGTTGTAATACAGGGGGCAAATGAGCAGTTCTTC
>TRBJ1-1|TRBV21-1|-|once
CDSSKAGGEKVYGNTEAFF
TGTGACAGCAGCAAAGCGGGGGGGGAGAAGGTGTACGGGAACACTGAAGCTTTCTTT
>TRBJ1-1|TRBV29-1|-|-
CSALKGMNTEAFF
TGCAGCGCCCTCAAGGGGATGAACACTGAAGCTTTCTTT
>TRBJ2-6|TRBV27|-|few
CASSFWASGANVLTF
TGTGCCAGCAGTTTCTGGGCCTCTGGGGCCAACGTCCTGACTTTC
>TRBJ1-5|TRBV6-1|TRBD1|-
CASSGRQGEGNQPQHF
TGTGCCAGCAGCGGGAGACAGGGGGAAGGCAATCAGCCCCAGCATTTT
>TRBJ1-1|TRBV5-1|-|many
CASRLGRDGTEAFF
TGCGCCAGCAGGCTCGGCAGGGACGGCACTGAAGCTTTCTTT
>TRBJ2-1|TRBV4-3|TRBD2|once
CASSRGTSGSYCSNEQFF
TGCGCCAGCAGCCGAGGGACTAGCGGGAGTTATTGTTCCAATGAGCAGTTCTTC
>TRBJ2-5|TRBV2|TRBD1|once
CASRDRGHETQYF
TGTGCCAGCCGGGACAGGGGGCACGAGACCCAGTACTTC
>TRBJ2-1|TRBV5-1|-|few
CASSASGPHEQFF
TGCGCCAGCAGCGCCTCAGGACCCCATGAGCAGTTCTTC
>TRBJ2-3|TRBV7-2|TRBD1|many
CASSSTSRGYTQYF
TGTGCCAGCAGCTCGACCAGCAGGGGGTATACGCAGTATTTT
>TRBJ2-4|TRBV3-1|-|few
CASSQDTLAKNIQYF
TGTGCCAGCAGCCAAGACACGCTAGCCAAAAACATTCAGTACTTC
>TRBJ2-1|TRBV10-3|-|few
CAINPPGESYNEQFF
TGTGCCATAAACCCCCCGGGAGAGTCCTACAATGAGCAGTTCTTC
>TRBJ2-3|TRBV20-1|TRBD2|-
CSARPRLAVTDTQYF
TGCAGTGCTCGACCCCGACTAGCGGTAACAGATACGCAGTATTTT
>TRBJ2-6|TRBV4-3|-|few
CASSQEVPNGANVLTF
TGCGCCAGCAGCCAAGAGGTGCCTAACGGGGCCAACGTCCTGACTTTC
>TRBJ1-2|TRBV5-8|TRBD1|few
CASSSDPGGLGYTF
TGTGCCAGCAGCTCCGACCCAGGGGGCTTAGGCTACACCTTC
>TRBJ2-3|TRBV7-2|TRBD2|many
CASSLAGAADTQYF
TGTGCCAGCAGCTTGGCGGGAGCCGCAGATACGCAGTATTTT
>TRBJ1-2|TRBV7-2|-|-
CASSPEGGDNGYTF
TGTGCCAGCAGCCCGGAGGGGGGTGATAATGGCTACACCTTC
>TRBJ1-2|TRBV10-3|-|many
CAISDGTSNIHGYTF
TGTGCCATCAGTGATGGGACATCGAACATACATGGCTACACCTTC
>TRBJ2-4|TRBV5-1|-|many
CASSFEEGLKYF
TGCGCCAGCAGCTTTGAAGAAGGTTTGAAGTACTTC
>TRBJ1-1|TRBV9|-|few
CASSDLPGMNTEAFF
TGTGCCAGCAGCGATCTTCCGGGCATGAACACTGAAGCTTTCTTT